These T cell receptor beta chains were read from a single sample in a study of response to subunit inactivated influenza vaccine. MiXCR was run by TCRdb on the RT-PCR reads, yielding one entry per CDR3 protein. The sample lists roughly 630,000 distinct CDR3 sequences; 14% were seen once. Material: PBMCs from blood, obtained 14 days before vaccination. The receptor source for this set is a man aged 50-60 years who received an inactivated influenza vaccine. Both conserved end residues are part of each CDR3. A D gene is named only where the DNA matches it firmly. Size values are once, few and many counts, or a class for expanded clones, and some rows have none.

v_call: TRBV12-3/TRBV12-4; j_call: TRBJ2-7; clone_size: -; d_call: -; cdr3_nt: TGTGCCAGCAGTTTTGGCGGGGGACAGCGCTCCTACGAGCAGTACTTC; cdr3_aa: CASSFGGGQRSYEQYF
v_call: TRBV4-1; j_call: TRBJ2-2; clone_size: -; d_call: -; cdr3_nt: TGCGCCAGCAGTGCTCGGGACTCCTTCACCGGGGAGCTGTTTTTT; cdr3_aa: CASSARDSFTGELFF
v_call: TRBV11-2; j_call: TRBJ2-3; clone_size: -; d_call: -; cdr3_nt: TGTGCCAGCAGCAAACGGCGGGACAGGGCCGTAGCGGGGGTTATCACAGATACGCAGTATTTT; cdr3_aa: CASSKRRDRAVAGVITDTQYF
v_call: TRBV28; j_call: TRBJ1-1; clone_size: few; d_call: -; cdr3_nt: TGTGCCAGCAGGACCGGGACAAAAGGTTGGGACACTGAAGCTTTCTTT; cdr3_aa: CASRTGTKGWDTEAFF
v_call: TRBV12-3/TRBV12-4; j_call: TRBJ2-3; clone_size: -; d_call: TRBD1; cdr3_nt: TGTGCCAGCAGTCCTGACAGGGGTGTTGGGACAGATACGCAGTATTTT; cdr3_aa: CASSPDRGVGTDTQYF
v_call: TRBV11-1; j_call: TRBJ1-5; clone_size: many; d_call: -; cdr3_nt: TGTGCCAGCAGCCTAAATAATGATCAGCCCCAGCATTTT; cdr3_aa: CASSLNNDQPQHF
v_call: TRBV20-1; j_call: TRBJ1-5; clone_size: -; d_call: TRBD1; cdr3_nt: TGCAGTGCGATAAAGGGACAGGTTAATGAGGCCCAGCATTTT; cdr3_aa: CSAIKGQVNEAQHF
v_call: TRBV28; j_call: TRBJ2-5; clone_size: -; d_call: -; cdr3_nt: TGTGCCAGCGGGGACCTAGCATACAGGGTATTCCAAGAGACCCAGTACTTC; cdr3_aa: CASGDLAYRVFQETQYF
v_call: TRBV6-4; j_call: TRBJ2-2; clone_size: few; d_call: -; cdr3_nt: -; cdr3_aa: CASIPGQQPVRYPGSCFF
v_call: TRBV7-2; j_call: TRBJ2-5; clone_size: -; d_call: -; cdr3_nt: TGTGCCAGCAGTCCAGGGCCGGTAGGGGAGACCCAGTACTTC; cdr3_aa: CASSPGPVGETQYF
v_call: TRBV15; j_call: TRBJ2-7; clone_size: few; d_call: -; cdr3_nt: TGTGCCACCAGCAGAGAGTCAGGGGCCACCGATAAGGAGCAGTACTTC; cdr3_aa: CATSRESGATDKEQYF
v_call: TRBV2; j_call: TRBJ2-3; clone_size: few; d_call: -; cdr3_nt: TGTGCCAGCAGTGACGCTCGCGGTTCAGATACGCAGTATTTT; cdr3_aa: CASSDARGSDTQYF
v_call: TRBV5-1; j_call: TRBJ2-1; clone_size: many; d_call: -; cdr3_nt: TGCGCCAGCAGCTTGAACGGGCCCTCCTACAATGAGCAGTTCTTC; cdr3_aa: CASSLNGPSYNEQFF
v_call: TRBV12-3/TRBV12-4; j_call: TRBJ1-5; clone_size: -; d_call: -; cdr3_nt: TGTGCCAGCAGTTTTTTAGGTGGGGGCAATCAGCCCCAGCATTTT; cdr3_aa: CASSFLGGGNQPQHF
v_call: TRBV7-9; j_call: TRBJ2-4; clone_size: -; d_call: -; cdr3_nt: TGTGCCAGCAGCTCGGGACAACCAGGGAGAAACATTCAGTACTTC; cdr3_aa: CASSSGQPGRNIQYF
v_call: TRBV28; j_call: TRBJ1-1; clone_size: -; d_call: -; cdr3_nt: TGTGCCAGCAGGCCCCCCTCGAACACTGAAGCTTTCTTT; cdr3_aa: CASRPPSNTEAFF
v_call: TRBV15; j_call: TRBJ2-1; clone_size: -; d_call: -; cdr3_nt: TGTGCCACCAGCAGAGACAGGGATAGCTACAATGAGCAGTTCTTC; cdr3_aa: CATSRDRDSYNEQFF
v_call: TRBV7-2; j_call: TRBJ2-5; clone_size: few; d_call: TRBD1; cdr3_nt: TGTGCCAGCAGCTTAGGACAGAGGGGGCTGACGGGAGAGACCCAGTACTTC; cdr3_aa: CASSLGQRGLTGETQYF
v_call: TRBV10-2; j_call: TRBJ1-6; clone_size: -; d_call: -; cdr3_nt: TGCGCCAGCAGACGGCTAGATTCACCCCTCCACTTT; cdr3_aa: CASRRLDSPLHF
v_call: TRBV7-9; j_call: TRBJ2-7; clone_size: few; d_call: TRBD1; cdr3_nt: TGTGCCAGCAGCTTAGGAAGGGACAGGGGGGCCTACGAGCAGTACTTC; cdr3_aa: CASSLGRDRGAYEQYF
v_call: TRBV6-2/TRBV6-3; j_call: TRBJ2-3; clone_size: -; d_call: TRBD2; cdr3_nt: TGTGCCAGCAGAACGGGACTAGCGAGAACTAGCACAGATACGCAGTATTTT; cdr3_aa: CASRTGLARTSTDTQYF
v_call: TRBV6-2/TRBV6-3; j_call: TRBJ2-2; clone_size: few; d_call: -; cdr3_nt: TGTGCCAGCAGACCCAGGAGAACCGGGGAGCTGTTTTTT; cdr3_aa: CASRPRRTGELFF
v_call: TRBV12-3/TRBV12-4; j_call: TRBJ2-5; clone_size: few; d_call: -; cdr3_nt: TGTGCCAGCAGTTCGCCCCGATCGGAGACCCAGTACTTC; cdr3_aa: CASSSPRSETQYF
v_call: TRBV24-1; j_call: TRBJ2-4; clone_size: -; d_call: TRBD1; cdr3_nt: TGTGCCACCAGTGACCCGACAGGGGACTCCCAAAACATTCAGTACTTC; cdr3_aa: CATSDPTGDSQNIQYF